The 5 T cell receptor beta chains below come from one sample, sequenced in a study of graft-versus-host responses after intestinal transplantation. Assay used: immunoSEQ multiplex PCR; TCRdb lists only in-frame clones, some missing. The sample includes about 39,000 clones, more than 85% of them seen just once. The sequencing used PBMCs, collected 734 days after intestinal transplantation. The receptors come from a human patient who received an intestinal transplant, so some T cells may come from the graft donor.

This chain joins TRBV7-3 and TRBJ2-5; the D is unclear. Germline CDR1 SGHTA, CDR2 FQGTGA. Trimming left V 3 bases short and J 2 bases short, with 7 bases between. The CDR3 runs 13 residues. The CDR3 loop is CASSFGKQETQYF. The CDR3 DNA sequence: TGTGCCAGCAGCTTTGGAAAGCAAGAGACCCAGTACTTC.

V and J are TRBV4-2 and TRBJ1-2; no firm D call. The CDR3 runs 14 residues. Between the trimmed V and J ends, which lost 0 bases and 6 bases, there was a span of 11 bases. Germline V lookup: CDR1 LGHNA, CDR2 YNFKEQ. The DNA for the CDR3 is TGTGCCAGCAGCCAAGACCCCCCGGTTCATGGCTACACCTTC. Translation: CASSQDPPVHGYTF.

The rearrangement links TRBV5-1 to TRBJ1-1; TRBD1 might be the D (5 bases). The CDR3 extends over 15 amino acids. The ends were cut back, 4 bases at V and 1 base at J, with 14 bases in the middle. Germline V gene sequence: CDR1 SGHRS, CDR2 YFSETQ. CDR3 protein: CASSPVWGENTEAFF. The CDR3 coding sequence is TGCGCCAGCAGCCCCGTTTGGGGGGAGAACACTGAAGCTTTCTTT.

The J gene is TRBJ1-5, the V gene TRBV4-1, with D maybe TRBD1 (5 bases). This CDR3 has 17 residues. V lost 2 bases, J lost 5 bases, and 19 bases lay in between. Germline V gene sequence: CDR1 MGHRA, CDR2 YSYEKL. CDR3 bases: TGCGCCAGCAGCCAACCCGTTCGAGGGGCCAAGGATCAGCCCCAGCATTTT. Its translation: CASSQPVRGAKDQPQHF.

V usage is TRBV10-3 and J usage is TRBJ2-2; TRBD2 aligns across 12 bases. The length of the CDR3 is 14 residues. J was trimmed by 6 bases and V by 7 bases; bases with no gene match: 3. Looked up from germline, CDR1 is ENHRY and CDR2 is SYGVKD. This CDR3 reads CAIKTSGGPGELFF. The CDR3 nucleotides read TGTGCCATCAAGACTAGCGGGGGCCCCGGGGAGCTGTTTTTT.